This T cell receptor (beta chain) was sequenced for a study of blood T cell repertoires in COVID-19. Study-level background: The cDNA or gDNA used as material had been derived from T cells, B-cell-depleted T cells, or PBMCs.

The CDR3 has 16 residues. From germline, CDR1 is SNHLY and CDR2 FYNNEI. Trimming took 5 bases from V and 3 from J, leaving 16 bases between them. Original analysis: Amplification with reference gene primers provided the estimates of nucleated cell counts. Clones were read by immunoSEQ multiplex PCR, and TCRdb kept only the in-frame ones, dropping some. V and J calls and clone size are copied from that table; D and trimming were computed from the DNA. This sample has some 140,000 clones, with 75% to 90% found just once. The rearrangement uses TRBV2 and TRBJ1-4, with D possibly TRBD1 on 5 matching bases. The receptor was derived from a human donor in a cohort sampled during active COVID-19. Specimen: peripheral blood. CDR3 sequence reads: CASSSSPGLPNEKLFF. The CDR3 DNA reads as TGTGCCAGCAGTTCGTCCCCGGGACTGCCTAATGAAAAACTGTTTTTT.